The clone carrying this T cell receptor beta chain was picked up a small number of times. The target antigen is unknown. These data originate in a study of T-cell reconstitution after alpha-beta-depleted transplantation in children. Broader study findings: There were reportedly several hundred expanded graft clones from which alpha-beta T cells came about two months after transplant. T-cell counts and diversity at one year post-transplant came mainly from newly produced T cells. Recipient T cells and thymic progenitors that survived gave rise to the high TCRbeta diversity observed at day 60 in some patients.

The germline gives CDR1 ENHRY, CDR2 SYGVKD. The CDR3 extends over 12 amino acids. V lost 4 bases and J lost 8, with 11 bases in between. The library targeted TCRbeta and was prepared with unique molecular identifiers. Each CDR3 protein is one row after TCRdb ran MiXCR on the PCR reads. The sample shows a few hundred thousand distinct CDR3 sequences, over 25% of them seen only once. The J gene is TRBJ1-2, the V gene TRBV10-3; the D gene is possibly TRBD1 (5 bases). Sample: PBMCs, taken before TCRalphabeta/CD19-depleted stem cell transplant. This TCR was recovered from a boy under three years old with Wiskott-Aldrich syndrome, due to receive a stem cell transplant. CDR3 protein: CAISADIHGYTF. The CDR3 region has the DNA TGTGCCATCAGTGCGGACATTCACGGCTACACCTTC.